The entry below describes one T cell receptor beta chain. Its antigen is unidentified. Time point reported: patch test 1, 2 weeks after DPC sensitization. The treatment here: therapeutic diphenylcyclopropenone sensitization with weekly scalp DPC. TCRdb reanalysed the RACE reads using MiXCR and keeps one entry per CDR3 protein. This table has under 450,000 distinct CDR3 sequences, approximately 5% appearing once. This sample is drawn from a study of human T cells and chemical hapten exposure. Findings and limits, study-wide: With regard to DPC sensitization, TCRs above 1 in 1000 frequency did not change.

The CDR3 runs to 12 residues. Looked up from germline, CDR1 is SQVTM and CDR2 is ANQGSEA. Trimming cost V 1 base and J 8 bases, with 11 bases left between them. The chain joins TRBV29-1 to TRBJ1-1, with D possibly being TRBD1 (6 bases). The sequencing used whole blood, collected in connection with sensitization to the hapten diphenylcyclopropenone (DPC). This receptor was taken from a woman aged 50 to 65 with alopecia areata. Some clones in this sample may be carry-over from other donors' samples. Here the CDR3 DNA reads TGCAGCGTTGAAGGGAGGCAGGGGGAAGCTTTCTTT. Its protein is CSVEGRQGEAFF.